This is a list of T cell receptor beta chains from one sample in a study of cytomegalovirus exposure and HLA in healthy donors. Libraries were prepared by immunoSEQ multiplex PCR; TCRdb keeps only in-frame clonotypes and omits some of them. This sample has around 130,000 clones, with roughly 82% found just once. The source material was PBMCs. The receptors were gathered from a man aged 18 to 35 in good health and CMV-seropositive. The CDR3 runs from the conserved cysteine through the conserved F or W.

cdr3_aa: CASTLAGGPYNEQFF
cdr3_length: 15
v_call: TRBV6-5

cdr3_aa: CASSYSRDRRNYGYTF
cdr3_length: 16
v_call: TRBV6-6

cdr3_aa: CASSRQGVNSNQPQHF
cdr3_length: 16
v_call: TRBV2

cdr3_aa: CASSNTGDTEAFF
cdr3_length: 13
v_call: TRBV18

cdr3_aa: CASSPRDRGWGANVLTF
cdr3_length: 17
v_call: TRBV14

cdr3_aa: CASSAGSSYNEQFF
cdr3_length: 14
v_call: TRBV4-2

cdr3_aa: CASSLWSYGYTF
cdr3_length: 12
v_call: TRBV5-8

cdr3_aa: CASRSGEGSPLHF
cdr3_length: 13
v_call: TRBV27

cdr3_aa: CASSEDGSPYNEQFF
cdr3_length: 15
v_call: TRBV10-2

cdr3_aa: CASSLLSSAEKQYF
cdr3_length: 14
v_call: TRBV5-4

cdr3_aa: CASSFKTGQGMNTEAFF
cdr3_length: 17
v_call: TRBV5-4

cdr3_aa: CSARGVSFYEQYF
cdr3_length: 13
v_call: TRBV29-1

cdr3_aa: CASSLASVYGYTF
cdr3_length: 13
v_call: TRBV5-1

cdr3_aa: CASSQSVQETQYF
cdr3_length: 13
v_call: TRBV4-1

cdr3_aa: CASSLPEGALYGYTF
cdr3_length: 15
v_call: TRBV11-2

cdr3_aa: CASSLGVTGANYGYTF
cdr3_length: 16
v_call: TRBV5-1

cdr3_aa: CASSRDSRGEQYF
cdr3_length: 13
v_call: TRBV7-2

cdr3_aa: CAISPGTGDGAFF
cdr3_length: 13
v_call: TRBV10-3

cdr3_aa: CSVEEGLNTEAFF
cdr3_length: 13
v_call: TRBV29-1

cdr3_aa: CASSPTGTSGPSNEQFF
cdr3_length: 17
v_call: TRBV7-8

cdr3_aa: CASQVSAGLYEQYF
cdr3_length: 14
v_call: TRBV5-1

cdr3_aa: CAIRLAGSAFF
cdr3_length: 11
v_call: TRBV7-9

cdr3_aa: CASSGTNTGELFF
cdr3_length: 13
v_call: TRBV6-4

cdr3_aa: CATSRAVGGNTEAFF
cdr3_length: 15
v_call: TRBV15

cdr3_aa: CASSAGRNTEAFF
cdr3_length: 13
v_call: TRBV19

cdr3_aa: CASSYSASGGSETQYF
cdr3_length: 16
v_call: TRBV6-5

cdr3_aa: CASSAGVKYNEQFF
cdr3_length: 14
v_call: TRBV18

cdr3_aa: CASSQDSGKSGIQYF
cdr3_length: 15
v_call: TRBV4-1

cdr3_aa: CASSGLLGQSYNEQFF
cdr3_length: 16
v_call: TRBV2

cdr3_aa: CASSYRQGGTGELFF
cdr3_length: 15
v_call: TRBV7-6

cdr3_aa: CASSPRLADYNEQFF
cdr3_length: 15
v_call: TRBV18

cdr3_aa: CASSTDRGYQPQHF
cdr3_length: 14
v_call: TRBV19

cdr3_aa: CASSFAGGRDTQYF
cdr3_length: 14
v_call: TRBV4-2

cdr3_aa: CASSLGREKLFF
cdr3_length: 12
v_call: TRBV11-2

cdr3_aa: CASTIAIAGYGTGELFF
cdr3_length: 17
v_call: TRBV27

cdr3_aa: CASSVGRGYEQYF
cdr3_length: 13
v_call: TRBV7-9

cdr3_aa: CASSTRQDQETQYF
cdr3_length: 14
v_call: TRBV9

cdr3_aa: CASSLTGAAEQYF
cdr3_length: 13
v_call: TRBV7-7

cdr3_aa: CASSRGRFGYTF
cdr3_length: 12
v_call: TRBV28

cdr3_aa: CASSSHRGVNTEAFF
cdr3_length: 15
v_call: TRBV23-1

cdr3_aa: CASSFRDRGTDTQYF
cdr3_length: 15
v_call: TRBV5-1

cdr3_aa: CASRPTSGYYNEQFF
cdr3_length: 15
v_call: TRBV5-1

cdr3_aa: CASSLRAGTPTYEQYF
cdr3_length: 16
v_call: TRBV28

cdr3_aa: CATSRGGTGSSGNTIYF
cdr3_length: 17
v_call: TRBV15

cdr3_aa: CASSLGSGRISYEQYF
cdr3_length: 16
v_call: TRBV5-8

cdr3_aa: CASSIPTGYREAFF
cdr3_length: 14
v_call: TRBV7-2

cdr3_aa: CASSRTYRGLSYEQYF
cdr3_length: 16
v_call: TRBV4-1

cdr3_aa: CASSRDRGNTEAFF
cdr3_length: 14
v_call: TRBV5-6

cdr3_aa: CAVGRGRFNEQFF
cdr3_length: 13
v_call: TRBV11-2

cdr3_aa: CASSEAGGGSGNTIYF
cdr3_length: 16
v_call: TRBV10-2

cdr3_aa: CASSPPGDLAKNSQYF
cdr3_length: 16
v_call: TRBV5-4

cdr3_aa: CASSPARHGNNEQFF
cdr3_length: 15
v_call: TRBV18

cdr3_aa: CASSFGSGFETQYF
cdr3_length: 14
v_call: TRBV27

cdr3_aa: CASSISGISYNEQFF
cdr3_length: 15
v_call: TRBV9

cdr3_aa: CASSQGDTGELFF
cdr3_length: 13
v_call: TRBV18